The entry that follows covers one T cell receptor (beta chain) sequence. Its target is not known. Sequenced by immunoSEQ multiplex PCR; TCRdb stores in-frame clones only, minus some. The data contain tens of thousands of clones, over 75% of them singletons. This entry comes from a study of OX40 agonist ivuxolimab in advanced cancers. General study findings and limits: In general, CD8+ T cells held more expanded clones than CD4+ did, on average.

V shed 0 bases and J shed 2 bases, with 10 bases lying between them. Germline V CDR1 and CDR2: SGHVS, FQNEAQ. CDR3 size: 16 residues. This chain connects TRBV7-8 to TRBJ2-2; D unresolved. The sequencing used CD4+ or CD8+ T cells sorted from blood, collected in a trial of the OX40 agonist ivuxolimab. This clonotype originated in an adult with an advanced solid tumor such as melanoma, head and neck, liver or kidney cancer. CDR3: CASSLAPGPNTGELFF. The CDR3 DNA sequence: TGTGCCAGCAGCTTAGCGCCAGGACCCAACACCGGGGAGCTGTTTTTT.